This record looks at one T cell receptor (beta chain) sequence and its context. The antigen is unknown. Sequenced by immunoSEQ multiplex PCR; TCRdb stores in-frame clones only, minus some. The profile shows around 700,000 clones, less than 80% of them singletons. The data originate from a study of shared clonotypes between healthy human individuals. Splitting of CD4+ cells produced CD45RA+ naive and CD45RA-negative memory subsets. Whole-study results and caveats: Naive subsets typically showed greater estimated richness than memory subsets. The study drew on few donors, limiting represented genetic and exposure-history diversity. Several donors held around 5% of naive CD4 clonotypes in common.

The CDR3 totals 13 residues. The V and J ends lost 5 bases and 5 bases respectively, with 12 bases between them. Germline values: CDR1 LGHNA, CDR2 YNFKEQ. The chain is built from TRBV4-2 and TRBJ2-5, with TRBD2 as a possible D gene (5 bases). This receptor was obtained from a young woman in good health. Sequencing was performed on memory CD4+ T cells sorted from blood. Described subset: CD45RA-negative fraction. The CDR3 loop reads CASSLEAAETQYF. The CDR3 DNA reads TGTGCCAGCAGCTTGGAGGCAGCGGAGACCCAGTACTTC.